This is a list of T cell receptor beta chains from one sample in a study of cytomegalovirus exposure and HLA in healthy donors. TCRdb's copy holds only in-frame clones and misses some; the assay was immunoSEQ multiplex PCR. In the table there are 75,000 to 90,000 clones, over 9% of which are singletons. The sample taken for sequencing was PBMCs. The receptors originated from a man in his sixties in good health and CMV-seropositive. Each CDR3 is given with its conserved first and last residue. D genes are given only for firm matches. Expanded clones are given a class, and other clones once, few, many or no size at all.

-	TRBV30	TRBJ1-5	few	CACGRDYQPQHF	TGTGCCTGTGGCAGGGACTATCAGCCCCAGCATTTT
-	TRBV7-2	TRBJ2-1	-	CASSPGTARRFF	TGTGCCAGCAGCCCTGGGACTGCGCGGCGGTTCTTC
-	TRBV7-2	TRBJ1-4	few	CASSLGNRENLFF	TGTGCCAGCAGCTTAGGGAACAGGGAAAACCTGTTTTTT
-	TRBV6-1	TRBJ1-5	few	CASSVYRDQPQHF	TGTGCCAGCAGTGTCTACAGGGACCAGCCCCAGCATTTT
-	TRBV20-1	TRBJ2-7	-	CSPRGHEQYF	TGCAGTCCGCGGGGTCACGAGCAGTACTTC
TRBD2	TRBV5-4	TRBJ2-7	few	CASSSGLATSYEQYF	TGTGCCAGCAGCTCGGGACTAGCGACATCTTACGAGCAGTACTTC
-	TRBV6-5	TRBJ2-5	-	CASSYSGGRETQYF	TGTGCCAGCAGTTACTCTGGCGGCAGAGAGACCCAGTACTTC
-	TRBV11-2	TRBJ1-2	few	CASSPGTMTHGYTF	TGTGCCAGCAGCCCGGGGACAATGACCCATGGCTACACCTTC
-	TRBV19	TRBJ1-1	-	CASSIGRNTEAFF	TGTGCCAGTAGTATTGGGCGGAACACTGAAGCTTTCTTT
-	TRBV7-2	TRBJ2-1	few	CASSPSSSFYNEQFF	TGTGCCAGCAGCCCTTCGTCGAGCTTCTACAATGAGCAGTTCTTC
-	TRBV13	TRBJ2-4	few	CASRPSGYAKNIQYF	TGTGCCAGCAGGCCTTCAGGGTACGCCAAAAACATTCAGTACTTC
-	TRBV19	TRBJ1-5	few	CASSIEGSRQPQHF	TGTGCCAGTAGTATAGAGGGGAGTCGGCAGCCCCAGCATTTT
TRBD2	TRBV5-1	TRBJ2-7	-	CASSTTSGSYEQYF	TGCGCCAGCAGCACGACTAGCGGGAGCTACGAGCAGTACTTC
TRBD1	TRBV27	TRBJ2-2	-	CASRPTGNNWNTGELFF	TGTGCCAGCAGACCGACAGGGAATAACTGGAACACCGGGGAGCTGTTTTTT
-	TRBV30	TRBJ2-1	-	CAWSVGSSYNEQFF	TGTGCCTGGAGTGTAGGGAGCTCCTACAATGAGCAGTTCTTC
TRBD1	TRBV11-2	TRBJ2-3	-	CASSYSRTGAGTDTQYF	TGTGCCAGCAGCTATTCGAGGACAGGTGCTGGCACAGATACGCAGTATTTT
TRBD1	TRBV27	TRBJ2-7	few	CASSPGQAPYEQYF	TGTGCCAGCAGTCCGGGACAGGCCCCCTACGAGCAGTACTTC
TRBD1	TRBV30	TRBJ2-7	few	CAWSPGQGITYEQYF	TGTGCCTGGAGCCCGGGACAGGGGATAACCTACGAGCAGTACTTC
TRBD2	TRBV9	TRBJ2-1	-	CASSGGLAGAYNEQFF	TGTGCCAGCAGCGGAGGACTAGCGGGAGCCTACAATGAGCAGTTCTTC
TRBD2	TRBV7-6	TRBJ2-1	few	CASSLVPTLAGGFYEQFF	TGTGCCAGCAGCTTAGTCCCCACCTTAGCGGGGGGGTTTTATGAGCAGTTCTTC
-	TRBV6-5	TRBJ1-2	-	CASSYSTEDYGYTF	TGTGCCAGCAGTTACTCGACAGAGGACTATGGCTACACCTTC
TRBD1	TRBV10-3	TRBJ1-5	few	CAISGTGDRNQPQHF	TGTGCCATCAGTGGGACAGGGGACCGCAATCAGCCCCAGCATTTT
-	TRBV28	TRBJ1-4	-	CASSLRGLELFF	TGTGCCAGCAGTTTAAGAGGCCTGGAACTGTTTTTT
-	TRBV5-3	TRBJ1-4	-	CARSPLNEKLFF	TGTGCCAGAAGCCCCCTCAATGAAAAACTGTTTTTT
-	TRBV21-1	TRBJ1-5	-	CASSLALGQGLSQPQHF	TGTGCCAGCAGCTTAGCCCTGGGACAGGGCTTGAGTCAGCCCCAGCATTTT
TRBD1	TRBV19	TRBJ1-1	-	CASRQGVEAFF	TGTGCCAGTAGGCAGGGGGTTGAAGCTTTCTTT
TRBD2	TRBV27	TRBJ2-5	few	CASSPFPSGRGETQYF	TGTGCCAGCAGCCCCTTTCCTAGCGGGCGGGGGGAGACCCAGTACTTC
-	TRBV5-1	TRBJ1-6	-	CASTKEVYTDSPLHF	TGCGCCAGCACCAAGGAGGTATACACTGATTCACCCCTCCACTTT
TRBD1	TRBV6-5	TRBJ1-1	-	CASSYVTGGAYTEAFF	TGTGCCAGCAGTTACGTTACAGGGGGCGCGTACACTGAAGCTTTCTTT
-	TRBV28	TRBJ1-5	few	CASSSPPGSNQPQHF	TGTGCCAGCAGTTCCCCCCCAGGGAGCAATCAGCCCCAGCATTTT
TRBD1	TRBV12-5	TRBJ1-1	few	CASGTGTGNTEAFF	TGTGCTAGTGGGACAGGGACAGGGAACACTGAAGCTTTCTTT
-	TRBV5-1	TRBJ1-2	-	CASSFNPGVGYTF	TGCGCCAGCAGTTTCAATCCCGGGGTAGGCTACACCTTC
TRBD2	TRBV25-1	TRBJ2-1	few	CASSDPAGGRSYNEQFF	TGTGCCAGCAGTGATCCGGCGGGGGGGAGGTCCTACAATGAGCAGTTCTTC
-	TRBV10-3	TRBJ2-2	few	CAISGVRFGGDNTGELFF	TGTGCCATCAGCGGTGTTCGGTTTGGCGGGGATAACACCGGGGAGCTGTTTTTT
TRBD2	TRBV4-1	TRBJ2-7	-	CASSQEGGLAGRSSYEQYF	TGCGCCAGCAGCCAAGAAGGTGGTCTAGCGGGAAGGAGCTCCTACGAGCAGTACTTC
TRBD2	TRBV5-6	TRBJ2-3	-	CASSLGTSGAQDTQYF	TGTGCCAGCAGCCTGGGGACTAGCGGGGCTCAGGATACGCAGTATTTT
-	TRBV28	TRBJ2-7	-	CASSPRGGAFSYEQYF	TGTGCCAGCAGTCCCCGGGGCGGGGCCTTCTCCTACGAGCAGTACTTC
-	TRBV28	TRBJ1-1	few	CASTRGGTNTEAFF	TGTGCCAGCACCCGCGGGGGGACGAACACTGAAGCTTTCTTT
-	TRBV7-9	TRBJ1-2	few	CASSFPLPEGGYGYTF	TGTGCCAGCAGCTTCCCTTTACCGGAGGGCGGCTATGGCTACACCTTC
-	TRBV6-1	TRBJ2-7	few	CASNPWSSGAYEQYF	TGTGCCAGCAACCCCTGGAGTAGCGGTGCCTACGAGCAGTACTTC
-	TRBV5-8	TRBJ1-5	-	CASSTDYSNQPQHF	TGTGCCAGCAGCACAGATTATAGCAATCAGCCCCAGCATTTT
-	TRBV28	TRBJ2-2	few	CASSLDSRNTGELFF	TGTGCCAGCAGTTTAGACTCCCGGAACACCGGGGAGCTGTTTTTT